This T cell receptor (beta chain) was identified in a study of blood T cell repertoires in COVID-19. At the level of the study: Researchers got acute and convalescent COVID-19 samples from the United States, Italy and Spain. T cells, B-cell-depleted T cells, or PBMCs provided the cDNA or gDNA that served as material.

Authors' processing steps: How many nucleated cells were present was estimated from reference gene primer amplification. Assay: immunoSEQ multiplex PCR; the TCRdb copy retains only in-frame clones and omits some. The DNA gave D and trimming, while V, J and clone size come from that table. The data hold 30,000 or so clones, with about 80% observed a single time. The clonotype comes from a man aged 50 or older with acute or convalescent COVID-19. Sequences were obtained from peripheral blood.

The CDR3 protein is CSVTGATEAFF. CDR3 nucleotide sequence: TGCAGCGTTACAGGGGCCACTGAAGCTTTCTTT. The V call is TRBV29-1, the J call TRBJ1-1; 7 bases fit TRBD1. The CDR3 sequence is 11 residues long. V trimming: 5 bases; J trimming: 4 bases; junction bases outside the gene matches: 1. Germline CDR1 and CDR2: SQVTM and ANQGSEA.